The 16 T cell receptor beta chains given below trace back to one sample, sequenced in a study of radiotherapy plus CTLA-4 blockade in lung cancer. Assay: immunoSEQ multiplex PCR; the TCRdb copy retains only in-frame clones and omits some. Seen here are around 20,000 clones, roughly 83% observed once, and the top ten hold 20% to 30%. Sample: peripheral blood, taken from a patient treated with radiotherapy plus ipilimumab. Source of these receptors: a human donor with non-small cell lung cancer whose response to radiotherapy plus ipilimumab could not be evaluated.

The rearrangement joins TRBV23-1 to TRBJ1-5; D gene ambiguous. TRBV23-1 qualifies as an ORF whose function is uncertain. Trimming shortened V by 7 bases and J by 6 bases, and 19 bases separated the two germline ends. This CDR3 is built from 15 residues. The CDR3 sequence: CASKVGWGGCQPQHF. The CDR3 nucleotides are TGCGCCAGCAAGGTCGGCTGGGGAGGATGTCAGCCCCAGCATTTT.

The V call is TRBV28, the J call TRBJ2-5; TRBD2 agrees at 10 bases. The better agreement between TRBJ2-7 and the DNA end casts doubt on the J call. This CDR3 spans 16 amino acids. CDR1 MDHEN and CDR2 SYDVKM come from the germline V gene. CDR3 loop: CASNASGRSALYEQYF. The CDR3, as DNA: TGTGCCAGCAACGCTAGCGGGAGAAGTGCCCTCTACGAGCAGTACTTC.

This chain links TRBV11-2 with TRBJ2-5; 9 nucleotides align to TRBD1. Trimming cost V 8 bases and J 3 bases; bases outside gene matches: 7. CDR3 length: 14 amino acids. Germline CDR1 and CDR2: SGHAT and FQNNGV. CDR3 bases: TGTGCCAGCTTGGGGACAGGGAGGAAAGAGACCCAGTACTTC. It translates to CASLGTGRKETQYF.

The V gene is TRBV7-6, the J gene TRBJ2-1; D is uncertain. With 2 bases removed from V and 6 bases from J, the gap between germline ends came to 8 bases. Looked up from germline, CDR1 is SGHVS and CDR2 is FNYEAQ. The CDR3 is made up of 13 amino acids. The CDR3 DNA reads as TGTGCCAGCAGCTTATACTTGGTCAATGAGCAGTTCTTC. Translating gives CASSLYLVNEQFF. Using reference TRBV7-6 and TRBJ2-1 for the parts outside the CDR3, the full variable domain is GAGVSQSPRYKVTKRGQDVALRCDPISGHVSLYWYRQALGQGPEFLTYFNYEAQQDKSGLPNDRFSAERPEGSISTLTIQRTEQRDSAMYRCASSLYLVNEQFFGPGTRLTVL.

J is TRBJ2-1 and V is TRBV11-3; D may be TRBD1 (5 bases). Germline CDR1 SGHNT, CDR2 YENEEA. The CDR3 has 14 amino acids. V lost 1 base to trimming and J lost 4 bases, with 8 bases between them. The CDR3 bases are TGTGCCAGCAGCTTAGGTCACAGGTACAATGAGCAGTTCTTC. Its protein is CASSLGHRYNEQFF. Drawing the rest from reference TRBV11-3 and TRBJ2-1, the complete variable domain is EAGVVQSPRYKIIEKKQPVAFWCNPISGHNTLYWYLQNLGQGPELLIRYENEEAVDDSQLPKDRFSAERLKGVDSTLKIQPAELGDSAVYLCASSLGHRYNEQFFGPGTRLTVL.

This chain links TRBV5-6 with TRBJ1-5; D call uncertain. Trimming pared 0 bases from V and 6 bases from J, leaving 4 bases between. The CDR3 is 12 residues long. Germline V gives CDR1 SGHDT, CDR2 YYEEEE. The CDR3 spells CASSLASQPQHF. The CDR3 DNA reads as TGTGCCAGCAGCTTGGCGAGTCAGCCCCAGCATTTT. Variable domain in full (rest from reference TRBV5-6 and TRBJ1-5): DAGVTQSPTHLIKTRGQQVTLRCSPKSGHDTVSWYQQALGQGPQFIFQYYEEEERQRGNFPDRFSGHQFPNYSSELNVNALLLGDSALYLCASSLASQPQHFGDGTRLSIL.

The V gene is TRBV18, the J gene TRBJ2-5; 9 bases map to TRBD2. Germline lookup yields CDR1 KGHSH and CDR2 LQKENI. The CDR3 has 16 residues. The V gene end was trimmed by 3 bases and the J gene end by 5 bases; junction bases not matched to a gene: 10. For the CDR3, the DNA is TGTGCCAGCTCACCCCGGATGACTAGCGGTGGGGAGACCCAGTACTTC. Its protein is CASSPRMTSGGETQYF.

V usage is TRBV7-2 and J usage is TRBJ2-5; a possible D gene is TRBD2 (6 bases). The germline CDR1 and CDR2 sequences are SGHTA and FQGNSA. V lost 4 bases and J lost 4, with 19 bases in between. This CDR3 has 16 residues. CDR3 sequence: CASSSRIGGRGETQYF. Written as DNA, the CDR3 is TGTGCCAGCAGCTCAAGGATCGGGGGACGAGGAGAGACCCAGTACTTC.

The rearrangement links TRBV2 to TRBJ2-3; 11 bases agree with TRBD2. Germline lookup yields CDR1 SNHLY and CDR2 FYNNEI. V dropped 0 bases and J dropped 3; count of bases not matched to a gene: 2. The CDR3 has 16 amino acids. CDR3 protein: CASSEAGTSGTDTQYF. The CDR3 bases are TGTGCCAGCAGTGAAGCAGGGACTAGCGGAACAGATACGCAGTATTTT.

This clone was detected only once. The V and J genes are TRBV6-1 and TRBJ2-5; D is ambiguous. TRBJ2-7 explains the end of the DNA better; the J call may be wrong. Germline V gene data show CDR1 as MNHNS and CDR2 as SASEGT. The CDR3 is 12 amino acids. CDR3 sequence reads: CASSVQPYEQYF. In nucleotides, the CDR3 is TGTGCCAGCAGTGTCCAACCCTACGAGCAGTACTTC.

V usage is TRBV5-6 and J usage is TRBJ2-3; D is possibly TRBD2 (6 bases). Trimming cost V 5 bases and J 3 bases, with 19 bases left between them. Germline CDR1 is SGHDT and CDR2 is YYEEEE. The CDR3 covers 16 residues. The CDR3 spells CASRVQAGLRTDTQYF. CDR3 nucleotide sequence: TGTGCCAGCAGGGTACAAGCGGGTTTAAGGACAGATACGCAGTATTTT.

This chain connects TRBV6-5 to TRBJ2-1; 10 bases are shared with TRBD2. V lost 6 bases to trimming and J lost 8 bases; unmatched junction nucleotides: 10. Germline loops: CDR1 MNHEY, CDR2 SVGAGI. This CDR3 has 15 amino acids. The CDR3 region has the DNA TGTGCCAGCAGGCGAGCTAGCGGGGGTTTAGATGAGCAGTTCTTC. Translating gives CASRRASGGLDEQFF.

This chain links TRBV19 with TRBJ2-3, with 8 positions matching TRBD1. CDR1 and CDR2 (germline): LNHDA, SQIVND (reference sequence). The V gene end was trimmed by 6 bases and the J gene end by 0 bases; junction bases not matched to a gene: 20. The CDR3 has 20 amino acids. CDR3 in amino acids: CASRSRTGRSAITSTDTQYF. Here the CDR3 DNA reads TGTGCCAGTAGATCTCGGACAGGGCGGTCTGCCATAACTAGCACAGATACGCAGTATTTT. Using reference TRBV19 and TRBJ2-3 for the parts outside the CDR3, the full variable domain is DGGITQSPKYLFRKEGQNVTLSCEQNLNHDAMYWYRQDPGQGLRLIYYSQIVNDFQKGDIAEGYSVSREKKESFPLTVTSAQKNPTAFYLCASRSRTGRSAITSTDTQYFGPGTRLTVL.

The chain uses TRBV11-2 and TRBJ2-1; D is unresolved. V was pared by 2 bases and J by 7 bases, with 3 bases between. In germline, CDR1 is SGHAT, CDR2 FQNNGV. The CDR3 has 11 residues. CDR3 sequence (DNA): TGTGCCAGCAGCTTATCTAATGAGCAGTTCTTC. It translates to CASSLSNEQFF.

V is TRBV5-1 and J is TRBJ2-4; TRBD1 agrees at 8 bases. The V gene's germline CDR1 is SGHRS and CDR2 YFSETQ. V trimming: 4 bases; J trimming: 5 bases; junction bases outside the gene matches: 5. The CDR3 runs to 14 residues. DNA of the CDR3: TGCGCCAGCAGCCCCGGGACAGGTCAAAACATTCAGTACTTC. Residues: CASSPGTGQNIQYF. Full variable domain (missing parts from reference TRBV5-1 and TRBJ2-4): KAGVTQTPRYLIKTRGQQVTLSCSPISGHRSVSWYQQTPGQGLQFLFEYFSETQRNKGNFPGRFSGRQFSNSRSEMNVSTLELGDSALYLCASSPGTGQNIQYFGAGTRLSVL.

The rearrangement links TRBV6-1 to TRBJ2-7, with D perhaps TRBD1 (7 bases). Germline loops: CDR1 MNHNS, CDR2 SASEGT. Trimming took 1 base from V and 0 from J, leaving 16 bases between them. The CDR3 is 17 residues long. CDR3 DNA: TGTGCCAGCAGTGAAGGACCCCAGGGGGGAGGCTCCTACGAGCAGTACTTC. Residues: CASSEGPQGGGSYEQYF.